Listed here are 6 T cell receptor beta chains from one sample, sequenced in a study of OX40 agonist ivuxolimab in advanced cancers. Repertoires were generated with immunoSEQ multiplex PCR, while TCRdb's copy carries only in-frame clones and drops some. The data show tens of thousands of clones, around nine tenths seen once. This material consisted of CD4+ or CD8+ T cells sorted from blood, taken in a trial of the OX40 agonist ivuxolimab. The source is an adult with an advanced solid tumor such as melanoma, head and neck, liver or kidney cancer.

This clone was counted between two and nine times. The chain couples TRBV7-3 to TRBJ2-7; 7 bases match TRBD2. Trimming removed 2 bases from V and 4 bases from J; junction bases left unmatched: 5. Germline CDR1 is SGHTA and CDR2 is FQGTGA. CDR3 length: 14 residues. In nucleotides, the CDR3 is TGTGCCAGCAGCTTAGGCGGGAGAGGGTACGAGCAGTACTTC. Its translation: CASSLGGRGYEQYF.

The gene calls are TRBV19 and TRBJ1-2; 9 bases align to TRBD1. Germline assignment: CDR1 LNHDA and CDR2 SQIVND (reference sequence). J gave up 4 bases and V 5 bases, and 8 bases lay outside the gene matches. This CDR3 has 15 amino acids. The CDR3, as DNA: TGTGCCAGTAGTGGAAACAGGGGGCTCGGCTATGGCTACACCTTC. It yields the protein CASSGNRGLGYGYTF.

V and J are TRBV4-2 and TRBJ2-3; 10 bases map to TRBD1. CDR1 and CDR2 from the germline V gene are LGHNA and YNFKEQ. V gave up 3 bases and J gave up 3 bases; unmatched junction bases: 6. The CDR3 length is 16 residues. The CDR3 coding sequence is TGTGCCAGCAGCCAGATCGACAGGGGGCGAACAGATACGCAGTATTTT. Translating gives CASSQIDRGRTDTQYF.

Points on this clone: A much larger clonotype is one base distant, so this may be a read error. CDR3 loop: CASTRTGGYEQYF. Here the CDR3 DNA reads TGTGCCAGTACCCGGACAGGGGGCTACGAGCAGTACTTC. The V call is TRBV19, the J call TRBJ2-7, with TRBD1 identical over 10 bases. Per the germline V gene, CDR1 is LNHDA and CDR2 is SQIVND (reference sequence). The CDR3 contains 13 residues. The V segment lost 7 bases and the J segment 3 bases; nucleotides outside the gene matches: 3.

This chain joins TRBV5-1 and TRBJ2-3; D not resolved. CDR3 size: 14 residues. CDR1 SGHRS and CDR2 YFSETQ come from the germline V gene. V was clipped by 0 bases and J by 4 bases, with 9 bases between them. The chain's CDR3 is CASSLEVFADTQYF. DNA of the CDR3: TGCGCCAGCAGCTTGGAGGTGTTCGCAGATACGCAGTATTTT.

This chain links TRBV6-1 with TRBJ1-1, with TRBD1 as a possible D gene (5 bases). This CDR3 is built from 13 residues. V gave up 8 bases and J gave up 5 bases, with 15 bases separating them. The germline CDR1 and CDR2 sequences are MNHNS and SASEGT. The CDR3 region is CASLRAVGTEAFF. The DNA for the CDR3 is TGTGCCAGCCTCAGGGCCGTAGGAACTGAAGCTTTCTTT.